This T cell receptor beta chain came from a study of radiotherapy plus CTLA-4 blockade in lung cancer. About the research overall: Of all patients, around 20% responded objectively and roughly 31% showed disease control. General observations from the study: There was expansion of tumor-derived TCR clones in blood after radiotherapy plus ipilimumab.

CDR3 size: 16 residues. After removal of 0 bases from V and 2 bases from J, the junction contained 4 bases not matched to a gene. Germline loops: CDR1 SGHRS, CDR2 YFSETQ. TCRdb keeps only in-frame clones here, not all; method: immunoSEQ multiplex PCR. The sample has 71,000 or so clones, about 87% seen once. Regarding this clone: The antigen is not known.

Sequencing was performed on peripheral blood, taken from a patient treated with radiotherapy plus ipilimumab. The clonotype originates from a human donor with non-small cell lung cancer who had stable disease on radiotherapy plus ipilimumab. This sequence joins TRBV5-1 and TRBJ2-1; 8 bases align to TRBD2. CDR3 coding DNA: TGCGCCAGCAGCTTGGCGGGGGGGCAGACCTACAATGAGCAGTTCTTC. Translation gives CASSLAGGQTYNEQFF. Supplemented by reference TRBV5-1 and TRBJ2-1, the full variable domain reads KAGVTQTPRYLIKTRGQQVTLSCSPISGHRSVSWYQQTPGQGLQFLFEYFSETQRNKGNFPGRFSGRQFSNSRSEMNVSTLELGDSALYLCASSLAGGQTYNEQFFGPGTRLTVL.